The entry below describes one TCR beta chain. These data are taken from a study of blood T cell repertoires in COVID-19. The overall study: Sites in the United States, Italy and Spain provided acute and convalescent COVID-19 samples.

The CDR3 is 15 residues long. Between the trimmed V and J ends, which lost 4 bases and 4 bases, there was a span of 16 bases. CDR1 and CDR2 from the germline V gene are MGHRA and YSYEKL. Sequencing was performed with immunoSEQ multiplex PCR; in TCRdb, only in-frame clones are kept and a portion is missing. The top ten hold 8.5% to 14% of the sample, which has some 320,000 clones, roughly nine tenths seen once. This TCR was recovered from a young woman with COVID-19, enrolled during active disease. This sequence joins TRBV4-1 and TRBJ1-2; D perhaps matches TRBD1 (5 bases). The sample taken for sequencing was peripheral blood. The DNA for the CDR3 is TGCGCCAGCAGCCCCCCCGGAGGGGCGGTCTATGGCTACACCTTC. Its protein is CASSPPGGAVYGYTF.